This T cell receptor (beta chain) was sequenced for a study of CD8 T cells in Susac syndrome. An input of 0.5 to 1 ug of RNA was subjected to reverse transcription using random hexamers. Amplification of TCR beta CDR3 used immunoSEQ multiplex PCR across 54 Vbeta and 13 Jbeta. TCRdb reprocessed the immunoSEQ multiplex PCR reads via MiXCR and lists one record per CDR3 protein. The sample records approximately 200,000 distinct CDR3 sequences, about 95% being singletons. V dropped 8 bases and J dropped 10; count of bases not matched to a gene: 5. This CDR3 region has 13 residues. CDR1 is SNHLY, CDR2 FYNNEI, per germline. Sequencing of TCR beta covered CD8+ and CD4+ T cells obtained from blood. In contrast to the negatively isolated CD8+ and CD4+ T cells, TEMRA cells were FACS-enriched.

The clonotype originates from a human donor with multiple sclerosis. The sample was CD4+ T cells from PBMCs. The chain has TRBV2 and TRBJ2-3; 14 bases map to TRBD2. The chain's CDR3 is CASVGLAGVPQYF. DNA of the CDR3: TGTGCCAGCGTGGGACTAGCGGGAGTTCCGCAGTATTTT.